This T cell receptor (beta chain) was identified in a study of blood T cell repertoires in COVID-19. About the research overall: From the United States, Italy and Spain came samples of acute and convalescent COVID-19. Nucleic acid was either cDNA or gDNA, and it came from T cells, B-cell-depleted T cells, or PBMCs.

As originally analysed: Estimates of nucleated cell counts were drawn from the amplification of reference gene primers. Sequencing used immunoSEQ multiplex PCR; TCRdb keeps in-frame clones, though not all of them. The D gene and trimming were derived from the DNA, and the V and J assignments and clone size from that table. The repertoire holds some 190,000 clones, more than 80% seen once, with 8.2% in the top ten. The V and J ends lost 5 bases and 0 bases, in that order; junction bases with no gene match: 5. The germline V gene encodes CDR1 SGHAT and CDR2 FQDESV (reference sequence). CDR3 length: 15 amino acids.

This chain connects TRBV11-1 to TRBJ1-1, with TRBD1 identical over 8 bases. Sample: peripheral blood. This clonotype was sampled from an older woman with acute or convalescent COVID-19. The CDR3 spells CASSPGTGMNTEAFF. CDR3 nucleotide sequence: TGTGCCAGCAGCCCCGGGACAGGCATGAACACTGAAGCTTTCTTT.